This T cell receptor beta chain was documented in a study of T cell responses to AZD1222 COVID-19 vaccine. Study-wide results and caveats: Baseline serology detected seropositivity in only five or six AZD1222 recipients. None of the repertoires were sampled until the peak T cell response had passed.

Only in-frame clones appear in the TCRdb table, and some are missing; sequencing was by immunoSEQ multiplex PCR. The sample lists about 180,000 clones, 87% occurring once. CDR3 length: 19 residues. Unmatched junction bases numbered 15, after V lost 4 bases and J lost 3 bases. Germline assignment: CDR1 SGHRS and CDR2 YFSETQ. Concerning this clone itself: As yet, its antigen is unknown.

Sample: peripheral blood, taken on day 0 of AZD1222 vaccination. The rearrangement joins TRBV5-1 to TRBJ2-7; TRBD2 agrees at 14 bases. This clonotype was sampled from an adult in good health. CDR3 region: CASSPRLAGGPDFIYEQYF. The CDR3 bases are TGCGCCAGCAGCCCTCGACTAGCGGGAGGGCCTGATTTTATCTACGAGCAGTACTTC.